This TCR beta chain is from a study of blood T cells in healthy people across ages. Study-wide results and caveats: PBMCs left unsorted prevented a conclusive naive versus antigen-experienced comparison.

The CDR3 consists of 15 residues. Germline V CDR1 and CDR2: LGHDT, YNNKEL (reference sequence). The V end was cut by 0 bases, the J end by 3 bases, with 12 bases between. This clonotype came up a few times. Its specificity is not known. The use of a sample-barcoded 5' primer and a J-beta primer mix characterized a second PCR of about 7 to 12 cycles. Every cDNA molecule bore a tag from a template-switch adaptor containing 12 random nucleotides. TCRdb re-analysed the 5' RACE reads in MiXCR, keeping a single row per CDR3 protein. The table records fewer than 950,000 distinct CDR3 sequences, about 36% of them present only once.

The chain uses TRBV3-1 and TRBJ2-7, with D perhaps TRBD1 (5 bases). Sequenced sample: blood. The receptor was isolated from a man between 18 and 29 years old in good health. DNA for the CDR3: TGTGCCAGCAGCCAAGATCTAGGCAGGGTCTACGAGCAGTACTTC. This encodes CASSQDLGRVYEQYF.